This T cell receptor (beta chain) was identified during a study of vaccination effects on CD4 cells after COVID-19. Profiling relied on immunoSEQ multiplex PCR, and the TCRdb table lists in-frame clones only, not all of them. The table records about 14,000 clones, about three quarters of them present only once. In the ViraFEST assay, antigen-specific CD4+ clonotypes were identified by expansion after peptide-pool stimulation. Cells that had been cultured for 9 to 10 days were the source of isolated CD4+ T cells. A positive SARS-CoV-2 PCR test fell between March and December 2020. Everyone in the study got two shots of either the BNT162b2 or mRNA-1273 vaccine. Study observations and caveats: Predominantly, the post-vaccine spike-reactive clones of convalescents comprised new vaccine-induced clones.

The CDR3 is 16 residues long. V was pared by 6 bases and J by 1 base, with 18 bases between. Germline CDR1 is ENHRY and CDR2 is SYGVKD. Comment on this clone: The antigen remains unidentified.

This sequence originates from a human donor who had a prior SARS-CoV-2 infection. The source was CD4+ T cells from PBMCs cultured with SARS-CoV-2 spike peptides, collected after COVID-19 vaccination. J is TRBJ2-5 and V is TRBV10-3; possibly TRBD1 or TRBD2 for D (5 bases each). The CDR3 DNA reads TGTGCCATCAGATGGGGGTGGCAGAGTTTCCAAGAGACCCAGTACTTC. As protein: CAIRWGWQSFQETQYF.